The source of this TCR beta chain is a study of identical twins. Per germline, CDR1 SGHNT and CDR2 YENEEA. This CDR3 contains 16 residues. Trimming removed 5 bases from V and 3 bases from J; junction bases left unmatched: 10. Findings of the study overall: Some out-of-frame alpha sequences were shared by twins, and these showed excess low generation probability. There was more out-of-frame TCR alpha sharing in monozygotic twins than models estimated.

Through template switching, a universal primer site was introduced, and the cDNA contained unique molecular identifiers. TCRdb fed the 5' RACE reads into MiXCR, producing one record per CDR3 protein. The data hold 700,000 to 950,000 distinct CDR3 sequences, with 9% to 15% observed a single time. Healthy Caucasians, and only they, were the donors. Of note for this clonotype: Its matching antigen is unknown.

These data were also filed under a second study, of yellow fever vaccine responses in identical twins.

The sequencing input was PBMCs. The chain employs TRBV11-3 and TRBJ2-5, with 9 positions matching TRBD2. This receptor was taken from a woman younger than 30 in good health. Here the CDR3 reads CASSRLAAGGKETQYF. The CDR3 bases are TGTGCCAGCAGCAGACTAGCAGCGGGGGGTAAAGAGACCCAGTACTTC.